What follows are 26 T cell receptor beta chains derived from one specimen sequenced in a study of cytomegalovirus exposure and HLA in healthy donors. The data were produced by immunoSEQ multiplex PCR, yet TCRdb's version contains in-frame clones alone and is incomplete. The table lists over 200,000 clones, around nine tenths of them singletons. The sample consisted of PBMCs. Receptors were obtained from a woman younger than 35 in good health and CMV-seronegative.

The chain links TRBV7-8 to TRBJ2-5, with TRBD2 identical over 14 bases. Trimming took 1 base from V and 1 from J; bases not matched to a gene: 8. Germline V gene lookup returns CDR1 SGHVS and CDR2 FQNEAQ. CDR3 length equals 19 residues. The CDR3 reads CASSLGGTSGSWGQETQYF. The CDR3 DNA sequence: TGTGCCAGCAGCTTAGGGGGGACTAGCGGGAGTTGGGGCCAAGAGACCCAGTACTTC. The full variable domain, completed using reference TRBV7-8 and TRBJ2-5, is GAGVSQSPRYKVAKRGQDVALRCDPISGHVSLFWYQQALGQGPEFLTYFQNEAQLDKSGLPSDRFFAERPEGSVSTLKIQRTQQEDSAVYLCASSLGGTSGSWGQETQYFGPGTRLLVL.

This clone was seen only once. The genes are TRBV28 and TRBJ2-7; tentative D call: TRBD2 (5 bases). There are 13 residues in the CDR3. Germline CDR1 is MDHEN and CDR2 is SYDVKM. Trimming pared 9 bases from V and 2 bases from J, leaving 14 bases between. In nucleotides, the CDR3 is TGTGCCAGTAACACTAGGGCCCCCTACGAGCAGTACTTC. Amino acid sequence: CASNTRAPYEQYF.

The CDR3 here is CASSPDPGGYNEQFF. As DNA, the CDR3 is TGTGCCAGCAGCCCCGACCCCGGGGGTTACAATGAGCAGTTCTTC. The chain couples TRBV7-8 to TRBJ2-1; TRBD2 might be the D (6 bases). V was cut by 5 bases and J by 4 bases, with 15 bases left in between. The CDR3 contains 15 residues. CDR1 is SGHVS and CDR2 is FQNEAQ in the germline V gene.

The chain joins TRBV30 to TRBJ2-7, with a weak D call TRBD1 (6 bases). V lost 2 bases to trimming and J lost 0 bases, with 8 bases between them. Germline-derived CDR1 and CDR2 are GTSNPN and SVGIG (reference sequence). The length of the CDR3 is 13 residues. The CDR3 reads CAWSPDSSYEQYF. Here the CDR3 DNA reads TGTGCCTGGAGTCCGGACAGCTCCTACGAGCAGTACTTC.

The sample holds one count of this clone. The chain couples TRBV12-2 to TRBJ2-2; the table gives TRBD2 as D, unverified against the DNA. TRBV12-2 is described as a pseudogene. The CDR3 runs 16 residues. CDR3 sequence (DNA): TGTGCAAGTCGCTGGGGACTAGCGGACGGCACCGGGGAGCTGTTTTTT. It specifies CASRWGLADGTGELFF.

DNA of the CDR3: TGTGCCAGCAGCCCACCTAGGACAGGTTTAATGAGCTCCTACGAGCAGTACTTC. Translating gives CASSPPRTGLMSSYEQYF. The chain recombines TRBV7-9 with TRBJ2-7, with 7 nucleotides matching TRBD1. CDR1 SEHNR and CDR2 FQNEAQ come from the germline V gene (reference sequence). The CDR3 contains 18 residues. The J segment lost 0 bases and the V segment lost 5 bases, leaving 16 bases of the junction unmatched.

V usage is TRBV7-2 and J usage is TRBJ1-5; maybe TRBD1 (6 bases). Trimming took 2 bases from V and 7 from J, leaving 18 bases between them. The V gene's germline CDR1 is SGHTA and CDR2 FQGNSA. The CDR3 is 16 residues long. CDR3 residues: CASSLSLGRGGQPQHF. DNA for the CDR3: TGTGCCAGCAGCTTATCTCTAGGGAGGGGGGGCCAGCCCCAGCATTTT.

This clone was recorded only once. This chain uses TRBV7-2 with TRBJ2-7; perhaps TRBD2 as D (6 bases). The CDR3 is 15 residues long. Deletions cut 5 bases from V and 1 base from J, with 15 bases between. Looked up from germline, CDR1 is SGHTA and CDR2 is FQGNSA. CDR3 loop: CASSPGVGNSYEQYF. CDR3 bases: TGTGCCAGCAGCCCGGGGGTAGGGAATTCCTACGAGCAGTACTTC. Drawing the rest from reference TRBV7-2 and TRBJ2-7, the complete variable domain is GAGVSQSPSNKVTEKGKDVELRCDPISGHTALYWYRQSLGQGLEFLIYFQGNSAPDKSGLPSDRFSAERTGGSVSTLTIQRTQQEDSAVYLCASSPGVGNSYEQYFGPGTRLTVT.

The CDR3 DNA sequence: TGTGCCAGCAGCGTAGACTGGAACACTGAAGCTTTCTTT. Its protein product is CASSVDWNTEAFF. The gene calls are TRBV9 and TRBJ1-1; D remains unclear. CDR3 length: 13 residues. V was shortened by 0 bases and J by 1 base, with 4 bases between the two germline ends. The germline gives CDR1 SGDLS, CDR2 YYNGEE. Complete variable domain (other parts from reference TRBV9 and TRBJ1-1): DSGVTQTPKHLITATGQRVTLRCSPRSGDLSVYWYQQSLDQGLQFLIQYYNGEERAKGNILERFSAQQFPDLHSELNLSSLELGDSALYFCASSVDWNTEAFFGQGTRLTVV.

This clone occurred once. J is TRBJ2-1 and V is TRBV9; 7 bases are a match to TRBD1. The germline V gene has CDR1 SGDLS and CDR2 YYNGEE. V lost 4 bases, J lost 2 bases, and 6 bases stayed unmatched. The CDR3 runs to 15 residues. In DNA form, the CDR3 reads TGTGCCAGCAGCCCACAGGGGCCGGCCTACAATGAGCAGTTCTTC. This gives the protein CASSPQGPAYNEQFF.

This chain uses TRBV28 with TRBJ1-1; TRBD1 matches 7 bases. This CDR3 spans 14 amino acids. Losses at the gene ends were 5 bases for V and 0 bases for J; bases not matched to a gene: 3. The germline gives CDR1 MDHEN, CDR2 SYDVKM. The CDR3 DNA follows: TGTGCCAGCAGTCCCGGACAGGTGAACACTGAAGCTTTCTTT. It is translated as CASSPGQVNTEAFF. The full variable domain, its missing parts supplied by reference TRBV28 and TRBJ1-1, is DVKVTQSSRYLVKRTGEKVFLECVQDMDHENMFWYRQDPGLGLRLIYFSYDVKMKEKGDIPEGYSVSREKKERFSLILESASTNQTSMYLCASSPGQVNTEAFFGQGTRLTVV.

This clone was counted only a few times. The V gene is TRBV7-3, the J gene TRBJ2-3; D is ambiguous. V was pared by 0 bases and J by 4 bases, with 5 bases between. This CDR3 region has 13 residues. Per germline, CDR1 SGHTA and CDR2 FQGTGA. This chain's CDR3 is CASSLTGSDTQYF. DNA of the CDR3: TGTGCCAGCAGCTTAACGGGCTCAGATACGCAGTATTTT.

The chain employs TRBV5-1 and TRBJ2-1; 12 bases are shared with TRBD2. Germline lookup yields CDR1 SGHRS and CDR2 YFSETQ. There are 16 residues in the CDR3. V dropped 1 base and J dropped 9; count of bases not matched to a gene: 8. This CDR3 is CASSLRLAGGRGEQFF. The DNA for the CDR3 is TGCGCCAGCAGCTTGCGTCTAGCGGGAGGGCGGGGTGAGCAGTTCTTC.

The chain links TRBV7-8 to TRBJ2-5, with no clear D. Deletions cut 1 base from V and 1 base from J, with 10 bases between. The CDR3 is made up of 15 amino acids. The germline gives CDR1 SGHVS, CDR2 FQNEAQ. The CDR3 protein is CASSLDRVLQETQYF. CDR3 bases: TGTGCCAGCAGCTTAGACCGGGTCCTCCAAGAGACCCAGTACTTC. Drawing the rest from reference TRBV7-8 and TRBJ2-5, the complete variable domain is GAGVSQSPRYKVAKRGQDVALRCDPISGHVSLFWYQQALGQGPEFLTYFQNEAQLDKSGLPSDRFFAERPEGSVSTLKIQRTQQEDSAVYLCASSLDRVLQETQYFGPGTRLLVL.

The chain carries TRBV27 and TRBJ1-5; TRBD1 is a possible D gene (5 bases). Trimming stripped 8 bases from V and 7 bases from J, with 9 bases between. This CDR3 comprises 11 residues. CDR1 is MNHEY, CDR2 SMNVEV, per germline (reference sequence). In DNA, the CDR3 is TGTGCCAGCGGACACAGACAGCCCCAGCATTTT. Its translation is CASGHRQPQHF.

V and J are TRBV7-9 and TRBJ2-1; 9 bases are a match to TRBD2. Germline assignment: CDR1 SEHNR and CDR2 FQNEAQ (reference sequence). The CDR3 consists of 15 residues. The J segment lost 8 bases and the V segment lost 1 base, leaving 6 bases of the junction unmatched. In DNA form, the CDR3 reads TGTGCCAGCAGCTTAGGGGTAGCGGGAGAGCATGAGCAGTTCTTC. It specifies CASSLGVAGEHEQFF.

This clone turned up a few times. The chain joins TRBV28 to TRBJ2-7; the D gene is possibly TRBD1 (5 bases). The CDR3 runs to 12 residues. The V gene lost 7 bases and the J gene lost 7 bases, with 14 bases spanning the gap. From germline, CDR1 is MDHEN and CDR2 SYDVKM. This CDR3 is CASTRDSLEQYF. CDR3 in DNA: TGTGCCAGCACCAGGGATAGTCTGGAGCAGTACTTC. Full variable domain (remainder filled in from reference TRBV28 and TRBJ2-7): DVKVTQSSRYLVKRTGEKVFLECVQDMDHENMFWYRQDPGLGLRLIYFSYDVKMKEKGDIPEGYSVSREKKERFSLILESASTNQTSMYLCASTRDSLEQYFGPGTRLTVT.

The gene calls are TRBV5-4 and TRBJ2-7; D not resolved. The germline V and J ends were trimmed by 2 bases and 4 bases, with 10 bases remaining between them. Germline V CDR1 and CDR2: SGHNT, YYREEE (reference sequence). The CDR3 length is 13 residues. Written as DNA, the CDR3 is TGTGCCAGCAGCTTCGTGCCAACTTACGAGCAGTACTTC. This codes for CASSFVPTYEQYF.

The chain employs TRBV18 and TRBJ2-5; D unresolved. Germline values: CDR1 KGHSH, CDR2 LQKENI. CDR3 length: 13 residues. V dropped 3 bases and J dropped 0 bases, with 5 bases sitting between them. The CDR3 protein is CASSPSYQETQYF. In nucleotides, the CDR3 is TGTGCCAGCTCACCCTCGTACCAAGAGACCCAGTACTTC.

The V and J genes are TRBV4-2 and TRBJ2-4, with 11 bases matching TRBD2. CDR1 and CDR2 from the germline V gene are LGHNA and YNFKEQ. CDR3 size: 20 residues. V shed 3 bases and J 1 base; nucleotides not matched to a gene: 14. The DNA for the CDR3 is TGTGCCAGCAGCCAGAATAGGCTAGCGGGAGGTGGGGCGGCCAAAAACATTCAGTACTTC. This sequence encodes CASSQNRLAGGGAAKNIQYF.

CDR3 in DNA: TGTGCCAGCAGCTCACTACTAGGGCCCCCGGAAGCTTTCTTT. It codes for CASSSLLGPPEAFF. The chain joins TRBV11-2 to TRBJ1-1, with D hard to call. V gave up 4 bases and J gave up 8 bases, with 17 bases separating them. The CDR3 runs to 14 residues. Germline values: CDR1 SGHAT, CDR2 FQNNGV.

The V and J genes are TRBV2 and TRBJ2-2; 11 nucleotides line up with TRBD2. The CDR3 totals 16 residues. The germline V gene has CDR1 SNHLY and CDR2 FYNNEI. The ends lost 6 bases at V and 6 bases at J; junction bases unmatched: 9. The CDR3 loop reads CASRGRTSGSAGELFF. The CDR3 coding sequence is TGTGCCAGCAGGGGGAGAACTAGCGGGAGTGCCGGGGAGCTGTTTTTT.

This chain connects TRBV5-6 to TRBJ2-1, with 9 bases that match TRBD1. Germline V gene data show CDR1 as SGHDT and CDR2 as YYEEEE. The V gene end was trimmed by 4 bases and the J gene end by 1 base; junction bases not matched to a gene: 9. This CDR3 is 17 amino acids long. CDR3 bases: TGTGCCAGCAGCCCATTACGGACAGGGGTATCCTACAATGAGCAGTTCTTC. As protein: CASSPLRTGVSYNEQFF.

The V gene is TRBV27, the J gene TRBJ2-7, with a possible D match to TRBD1 (6 bases). This CDR3 comprises 14 residues. Trimming took off 5 bases at V and 7 bases at J, with 18 bases between the two ends. From germline, CDR1 is MNHEY and CDR2 SMNVEV (reference sequence). The CDR3 region has the DNA TGTGCCAGCAGTCCCCGGACAGCCAAGTTGGAGCAGTACTTC. This codes for CASSPRTAKLEQYF.

V and J are TRBV6-4 and TRBJ2-5; no definite D call. The germline V and J ends were trimmed by 3 bases and 5 bases, with 4 bases remaining between them. Per germline, CDR1 MRHNA and CDR2 SNTAGT. The CDR3 runs to 11 residues. The DNA for the CDR3 is TGTGCCAGCAGTGATGAGGAGACCCAGTACTTC. Residues: CASSDEETQYF.

The gene calls are TRBV2 and TRBJ2-6; 9 bases are shared with TRBD1. Germline V CDR1 and CDR2: SNHLY, FYNNEI. Trimming removed 6 bases from V and 3 bases from J; junction bases left unmatched: 9. The CDR3 runs to 17 residues. Written as DNA, the CDR3 is TGTGCCAGCAGCAAAGACAGGGGGAGCGGTGGGGCCAACGTCCTGACTTTC. It is translated as CASSKDRGSGGANVLTF.